A selection of T cell receptor beta chains follows, all from one sample in a study of cytomegalovirus exposure and HLA in healthy donors. The protocol was immunoSEQ multiplex PCR, while the TCRdb copy is restricted to in-frame clones and leaves out a portion. The sample has approximately 160,000 clones, about 90% seen once. Specimen: PBMCs. The receptors shown here come from a woman younger than 35 in good health and CMV-seropositive. The CDR3 runs from the conserved cysteine through the conserved F or W. The order of the fields is D gene, J gene, clone size, V gene, CDR3 protein, CDR3 DNA. The D gene is left open where the match is weak. Some rows have no size entry. The others give once, few or many, or a class for an expanded clone.

d_call: TRBD2
j_call: TRBJ2-1
clone_size: -
v_call: TRBV28
cdr3_aa: CASSFLAGGPKNEQFF
cdr3_nt: TGTGCCAGCAGTTTCCTAGCGGGAGGGCCGAAGAATGAGCAGTTCTTC

d_call: -
j_call: TRBJ1-4
clone_size: -
v_call: TRBV15
cdr3_aa: CATSRGPGEKLFF
cdr3_nt: TGTGCCACCAGCAGAGGACCGGGAGAAAAACTGTTTTTT

d_call: TRBD1
j_call: TRBJ1-6
clone_size: -
v_call: TRBV18
cdr3_aa: CASSGGQGVVSPLHF
cdr3_nt: TGTGCCAGCTCAGGGGGACAGGGGGTCGTATCACCCCTCCACTTT

d_call: TRBD1
j_call: TRBJ1-3
clone_size: -
v_call: TRBV6-5
cdr3_aa: CASTTGRSRNTIYF
cdr3_nt: TGTGCCAGCACGACAGGGAGGTCGAGAAACACCATATATTTT

d_call: TRBD2
j_call: TRBJ2-1
clone_size: -
v_call: TRBV7-2
cdr3_aa: CASSPRTSLYSYNEQFF
cdr3_nt: TGTGCCAGCAGCCCCCGGACTAGCCTCTACTCCTACAATGAGCAGTTCTTC

d_call: TRBD1
j_call: TRBJ2-1
clone_size: -
v_call: TRBV27
cdr3_aa: CASRGQGNDNEQFF
cdr3_nt: TGTGCCAGCCGAGGACAGGGGAACGACAATGAGCAGTTCTTC

d_call: TRBD2
j_call: TRBJ2-1
clone_size: -
v_call: TRBV2
cdr3_aa: CASSVLAGGPGGDFF
cdr3_nt: TGTGCCAGCAGTGTTCTAGCGGGGGGGCCCGGGGGCGATTTCTTC

d_call: -
j_call: TRBJ2-3
clone_size: -
v_call: TRBV7-9
cdr3_aa: CATLMGVADTQYF
cdr3_nt: TGTGCCACCTTGATGGGAGTGGCAGATACGCAGTATTTT

d_call: TRBD2
j_call: TRBJ2-1
clone_size: -
v_call: TRBV9
cdr3_aa: CASSAKLADSYNEQFF
cdr3_nt: TGTGCCAGCAGCGCCAAACTAGCGGACTCCTACAATGAGCAGTTCTTC

d_call: TRBD1
j_call: TRBJ2-2
clone_size: few
v_call: TRBV7-9
cdr3_aa: CASSFGTGGTGELFF
cdr3_nt: TGTGCCAGCAGCTTCGGGACAGGGGGCACCGGGGAGCTGTTTTTT

d_call: TRBD2
j_call: TRBJ2-5
clone_size: few
v_call: TRBV9
cdr3_aa: CASSATGGETQYF
cdr3_nt: TGTGCCAGCAGCGCCACCGGGGGGGAGACCCAGTACTTC